The clone carrying this T cell receptor beta chain appeared a single time. V lost 5 bases to trimming and J lost 2 bases; unmatched junction nucleotides: 21. CDR3 size: 19 residues. The entry originates in a study of blood T cell repertoires in COVID-19. Study-wide background: Samples of COVID-19 (acute and convalescent) were obtained from the United States, Italy and Spain. The analysed material was cDNA or gDNA that came from T cells, B-cell-depleted T cells, or PBMCs.

Original processing methods: Estimates of nucleated cell counts were drawn from the amplification of reference gene primers. Only in-frame clones appear in the TCRdb table, and some are missing; sequencing was by immunoSEQ multiplex PCR. V and J calls plus clone size are reproduced from that table; the DNA served to infer D and trimming. The repertoire includes just over 200,000 clones, 65% to 90% of them detected once, and approximately 5.9% sits in the top ten. This receptor was identified in an elderly man with acute or convalescent COVID-19. The chain employs TRBV23-1 and TRBJ2-7; TRBD2 agrees at 7 bases. TRBV23-1 is noted as an ORF with a role that remains uncertain. Sequencing was carried out using peripheral blood. Here the CDR3 reads CASSLAHLLKSGMAYEQYV. In nucleotides, the CDR3 is TGCGCCAGCAGTTTGGCTCACCTCCTGAAGAGCGGGATGGCCTACGAGCAGTACGTC.